Below are 30 T cell receptor beta chains sequenced from a single sample in a study of STAT3 mutations in large granular lymphocyte leukemia. Notes on the study in general: In T-cell large granular lymphocyte leukemia, about half of patients showed multiple immunodominant subclonotypes.

Sequenced by immunoSEQ multiplex PCR; TCRdb stores in-frame clones only, minus some. The table has 10,000 to 15,000 clones, more than 90% seen once. Their antigens remain unidentified. The sequenced material came from peripheral blood mononuclear cells. The receptor set was obtained from a man in his forties with T-cell large granular lymphocyte leukemia. Some clones in this sample may be carry-over from other donors' samples.

This clone was detected only a few times. This rearrangement joins TRBV4-3 to TRBJ1-1; TRBD1 matches 7 bases. The CDR3 loop spans 14 amino acids. J lost 3 bases, V lost 3 bases, and 4 bases had no gene match. Per the germline V gene, CDR1 is LGHNA and CDR2 is YSLEER. The CDR3 sequence: CASSHTGQDTEAFF. The DNA of the CDR3 is TGCGCCAGCAGCCATACCGGACAGGACACTGAAGCTTTCTTT.

V gene TRBV7-9 combines with J gene TRBJ2-7; D call uncertain. V was cut by 5 bases and J by 2 bases, with 4 bases left in between. This CDR3 comprises 11 residues. Germline V gene lookup returns CDR1 SEHNR and CDR2 FQNEAQ (reference sequence). This CDR3 reads CASSLTYEQYF. The CDR3 DNA sequence: TGTGCCAGCAGCCTCACCTACGAGCAGTACTTC.

The V and J genes are TRBV28 and TRBJ2-7; D call uncertain. Between the trimmed V and J ends, which lost 6 bases and 3 bases, there was a span of 6 bases. The CDR3 is 11 amino acids. Germline V gene lookup returns CDR1 MDHEN and CDR2 SYDVKM. The CDR3 nucleotides read TGTGCCAGCAGGAATATCTACGAGCAGTACTTC. This translates into CASRNIYEQYF.

V is TRBV7-9 and J is TRBJ2-1, with a tentative D call TRBD1 (5 bases). The germline CDR1 and CDR2 sequences are SEHNR and FQNEAQ (reference sequence). V was trimmed by 5 bases and J by 8 bases, leaving 19 bases between them. The CDR3 runs to 15 residues. CDR3 region: CASSADSVLYDEQFF. CDR3 in DNA: TGTGCCAGCAGCGCAGACAGCGTTTTATACGATGAGCAGTTCTTC.

This clone was observed once. The gene calls are TRBV4-2 and TRBJ1-3; a weak D match, TRBD1 (6 bases). The germline V and J ends were trimmed by 5 bases and 0 bases, with 14 bases remaining between them. This CDR3 comprises 16 residues. Germline-derived CDR1 and CDR2 are LGHNA and YNFKEQ. In nucleotides, the CDR3 is TGTGCCAGCAGCTTCGGGGGGCCCTTCTCTGGAAACACCATATATTTT. Translated, it gives CASSFGGPFSGNTIYF.

This clone was recorded a few times. J is TRBJ1-1 and V is TRBV30, with 8 positions matching TRBD1. CDR3 length: 16 amino acids. Germline V gene data show CDR1 as GTSNPN and CDR2 as SVGIG (reference sequence). V lost 3 bases and J lost 1; bases outside the gene matches: 10. The CDR3 here is CAWSGGQGGQNTEAFF. DNA of the CDR3: TGTGCCTGGAGCGGCGGACAGGGAGGGCAGAACACTGAAGCTTTCTTT.

The chain is built from TRBV5-1 and TRBJ1-1; possibly TRBD1 for D (5 bases). Per the germline V gene, CDR1 is SGHRS and CDR2 is YFSETQ. CDR3 length: 14 amino acids. Trimming cost V 1 base and J 1 base, with 8 bases left between them. The CDR3 region is CASSLLTENTEAFF. The CDR3 DNA is TGCGCCAGCAGCTTGTTGACAGAGAACACTGAAGCTTTCTTT.

This chain joins TRBV29-1 and TRBJ2-1; D gene ambiguous. The germline CDR1 and CDR2 sequences are SQVTM and ANQGSEA. The CDR3 has 16 residues. The V end lost 4 bases, the J end lost 5 bases, and 21 bases lay between the germline ends. This CDR3 reads CSVGPRDTPMDNEQFF. The CDR3 DNA sequence: TGCAGCGTTGGCCCCCGCGACACCCCGATGGACAATGAGCAGTTCTTC.

CDR3 amino acids: CASSYGIGVDAEAFF. The CDR3 nucleotides read TGTGCCAGCAGTTACGGGATTGGGGTAGATGCTGAAGCTTTCTTT. This chain connects TRBV6-5 to TRBJ1-1; D unclear. V was clipped by 2 bases and J by 6 bases, with 16 bases between them. The germline V gene encodes CDR1 MNHEY and CDR2 SVGAGI. This CDR3 is 15 amino acids long.

The rearrangement uses TRBV7-9 and TRBJ2-7; D is ambiguous. CDR1 is SEHNR and CDR2 is FQNEAQ in the germline V gene (reference sequence). CDR3 length equals 14 residues. The V end lost 0 bases, the J end lost 6 bases, and 12 bases lay between the germline ends. The CDR3 sequence is CASSLAWAGSEQYF. CDR3 in DNA: TGTGCCAGCAGCTTAGCGTGGGCCGGAAGCGAGCAGTACTTC.

V gene TRBV5-1 combines with J gene TRBJ2-3; D is unresolved. The V gene's germline CDR1 is SGHRS and CDR2 YFSETQ. The CDR3 has 15 residues. V lost 5 bases to trimming and J lost 0 bases, with 13 bases between them. The CDR3 is CASRGPRFSTDTQYF. In DNA, the CDR3 is TGCGCCAGCAGAGGGCCCAGATTTAGCACAGATACGCAGTATTTT.

The V call is TRBV5-1, the J call TRBJ1-1; no clear D gene. This CDR3 is 11 amino acids long. Germline V CDR1 and CDR2: SGHRS, YFSETQ. The V and J ends lost 7 bases and 5 bases respectively, with 9 bases between them. This CDR3 reads CASRGETEAFF. In nucleotides, the CDR3 is TGCGCCAGCCGCGGGGAAACTGAAGCTTTCTTT.

The chain links TRBV5-6 to TRBJ2-7, with D perhaps matching TRBD1 (5 bases). Trimming took 0 bases from V and 4 from J, leaving 11 bases between them. The CDR3 sequence is 14 residues long. The V gene's germline CDR1 is SGHDT and CDR2 YYEEEE. In DNA form, the CDR3 reads TGTGCCAGCAGCTTGGGGGGCGCAGAATACGAGCAGTACTTC. Protein: CASSLGGAEYEQYF.

With respect to this clone: At the DNA level, this CDR3 is encoded by other sequences in the same sample as well. The gene calls are TRBV7-2 and TRBJ2-3, with a possible D match to TRBD1 (6 bases). This CDR3 comprises 16 residues. The V end was cut by 4 bases, the J end by 6 bases, with 20 bases between. Germline values: CDR1 SGHTA, CDR2 FQGNSA. The CDR3 loop is CASSSVLGGATDTQYF. The CDR3 nucleotides read TGTGCCAGCAGCTCCGTCTTAGGGGGTGCTACGGATACGCAGTATTTT. Using reference TRBV7-2 and TRBJ2-3 for the parts outside the CDR3, the full variable domain is GAGVSQSPSNKVTEKGKDVELRCDPISGHTALYWYRQSLGQGLEFLIYFQGNSAPDKSGLPSDRFSAERTGGSVSTLTIQRTQQEDSAVYLCASSSVLGGATDTQYFGPGTRLTVL.

The V call is TRBV18, the J call TRBJ2-3; D gene ambiguous. With 3 bases removed from V and 6 bases from J, the gap between germline ends came to 7 bases. Germline assignment: CDR1 KGHSH and CDR2 LQKENI. The CDR3 loop spans 12 amino acids. CDR3 region: CASSPSGDTQYF. CDR3 bases: TGTGCCAGCTCACCTTCCGGGGATACGCAGTATTTT. The variable domain in full, with the rest retrieved from reference TRBV18 and TRBJ2-3, is NAGVMQNPRHLVRRRGQEARLRCSPMKGHSHVYWYRQLPEEGLKFMVYLQKENIIDESGMPKERFSAEFPKEGPSILRIQQVVRGDSAAYFCASSPSGDTQYFGPGTRLTVL.

The gene calls are TRBV9 and TRBJ2-7, with 11 bases matching TRBD1. The CDR3 consists of 15 residues. Looked up from germline, CDR1 is SGDLS and CDR2 is YYNGEE. The ends lost 3 bases at V and 3 bases at J; junction bases unmatched: 5. CDR3 loop: CASSGGTGGGYEQYF. CDR3 DNA: TGTGCCAGCAGCGGAGGGACAGGGGGGGGCTACGAGCAGTACTTC.

This rearrangement joins TRBV10-3 to TRBJ2-3, with a possible D match to TRBD2 (5 bases). Germline CDR1 and CDR2: ENHRY and SYGVKD. V was clipped by 6 bases and J by 1 base, with 17 bases between them. The CDR3 consists of 16 residues. The CDR3 DNA reads as TGTGCCATCAGCGGTGACGAGGGTCGAGGCACAGATACGCAGTATTTT. This translates into CAISGDEGRGTDTQYF.

The count of this clone is one. The chain combines TRBV28 with TRBJ1-2; weak D call: TRBD1 (5 bases). This CDR3 has 12 residues. Germline loops: CDR1 MDHEN, CDR2 SYDVKM. Deletions cut 5 bases from V and 8 bases from J, with 12 bases between. Here the CDR3 reads CASSRVGVGYTF. The CDR3 nucleotides read TGTGCCAGCAGTAGGGTGGGGGTCGGCTACACCTTC.

The J gene is TRBJ2-2, the V gene TRBV9; 8 bases match TRBD2. The ends lost 3 bases at V and 6 bases at J; junction bases unmatched: 13. Looked up from germline, CDR1 is SGDLS and CDR2 is YYNGEE. This CDR3 spans 17 amino acids. The CDR3 sequence: CASSAGRGGGWAGELFF. CDR3 nucleotides: TGTGCCAGCAGCGCCGGGAGGGGGGGCGGTTGGGCCGGGGAGCTGTTTTTT.

This clone appeared a few times. This CDR3 reads CASSSTVEETQYF. The CDR3 DNA is TGTGCCAGCAGTTCAACAGTGGAAGAGACCCAGTACTTC. V usage is TRBV27 and J usage is TRBJ2-5; D ambiguous. The length of the CDR3 is 13 residues. Looked up from germline, CDR1 is MNHEY and CDR2 is SMNVEV (reference sequence). Trimming left V 4 bases short and J 3 bases short, with 9 bases between.

The chain is built from TRBV18 and TRBJ2-1; 7 nucleotides match TRBD1. CDR3 length: 14 residues. CDR1 and CDR2 from the germline V gene are KGHSH and LQKENI. Trimming cost V 1 base and J 5 bases; bases outside gene matches: 2. This chain's CDR3 is CASSPLGTDNEQFF. In DNA form, the CDR3 reads TGTGCCAGCTCACCACTTGGGACAGACAATGAGCAGTTCTTC. The variable domain in full, completed from reference TRBV18 and TRBJ2-1, reads NAGVMQNPRHLVRRRGQEARLRCSPMKGHSHVYWYRQLPEEGLKFMVYLQKENIIDESGMPKERFSAEFPKEGPSILRIQQVVRGDSAAYFCASSPLGTDNEQFFGPGTRLTVL.

This chain joins TRBV7-9 and TRBJ1-2, with a weak D call TRBD1 (6 bases). Germline V gene lookup returns CDR1 SEHNR and CDR2 FQNEAQ (reference sequence). V was trimmed by 5 bases and J by 4 bases, leaving 17 bases between them. The length of the CDR3 is 15 residues. CDR3 coding DNA: TGTGCCAGCAGCACCACACAGGGCCATGGCTATGGCTACACCTTC. Translation: CASSTTQGHGYGYTF.

The chain employs TRBV29-1 and TRBJ1-2; D is ambiguous. V lost 6 bases and J lost 7, with 6 bases in between. This CDR3 has 9 residues. In germline, CDR1 is SQVTM, CDR2 ANQGSEA. The CDR3, as DNA: TGCAGCGTCGTATCTGGCTACACCTTC. Translated: CSVVSGYTF.

This clone was observed a single time. The chain has TRBV5-6 and TRBJ1-6, with a possible D match to TRBD1 (6 bases). This CDR3 region has 16 residues. V dropped 1 base and J dropped 0 bases, with 8 bases sitting between them. Germline V gene data show CDR1 as SGHDT and CDR2 as YYEEEE. The CDR3 spells CASSLQGSSYNSPLHF. The DNA for the CDR3 is TGTGCCAGCAGCTTGCAGGGGAGCTCCTATAATTCACCCCTCCACTTT.

This clone was counted between two and nine times. The chain has TRBV5-1 and TRBJ1-1, with D perhaps TRBD1 (6 bases). Trimming cost V 7 bases and J 2 bases, with 15 bases left between them. Germline V CDR1 and CDR2: SGHRS, YFSETQ. The length of the CDR3 is 14 residues. The CDR3 loop reads CASRVGGGNTEAFF. Here the CDR3 DNA reads TGCGCCAGCCGAGTCGGAGGGGGAAACACTGAAGCTTTCTTT.

The V and J genes are TRBV5-1 and TRBJ2-2; D unresolved. The CDR3 spans 12 residues. V lost 0 bases, J lost 7 bases, and 4 bases lay in between. Germline V gene lookup returns CDR1 SGHRS and CDR2 YFSETQ. The CDR3 nucleotides are TGCGCCAGCAGCTTGGTTAGCGGGGAGCTGTTTTTT. Amino acids: CASSLVSGELFF.

The chain uses TRBV7-2 and TRBJ1-1; D is uncertain. The length of the CDR3 is 14 residues. Per germline, CDR1 SGHTA and CDR2 FQGNSA. The V end lost 2 bases, the J end lost 0 bases, and 7 bases lay between the germline ends. CDR3 DNA: TGTGCCAGCAGCTTAAATTTTGTGAACACTGAAGCTTTCTTT. This gives the protein CASSLNFVNTEAFF. The complete variable domain, with remaining parts taken from reference TRBV7-2 and TRBJ1-1, reads GAGVSQSPSNKVTEKGKDVELRCDPISGHTALYWYRQSLGQGLEFLIYFQGNSAPDKSGLPSDRFSAERTGGSVSTLTIQRTQQEDSAVYLCASSLNFVNTEAFFGQGTRLTVV.

The chain uses TRBV18 and TRBJ2-6; D is possibly TRBD1 (6 bases). Trimming stripped 3 bases from V and 1 base from J, with 7 bases between. Looked up from germline, CDR1 is KGHSH and CDR2 is LQKENI. There are 15 residues in the CDR3. CDR3 DNA: TGTGCCAGCTCACCCACAGGGTCTGGGGCCAACGTCCTGACTTTC. Protein: CASSPTGSGANVLTF.

V usage is TRBV5-4 and J usage is TRBJ2-5; the D is unclear. In germline, CDR1 is SGHNT, CDR2 YYREEE (reference sequence). The CDR3 sequence is 15 residues long. V shed 0 bases and J shed 4 bases, with 13 bases lying between them. Written as DNA, the CDR3 is TGTGCCAGCAGCTTGGATAGCCCTCTCACAGAGACCCAGTACTTC. Translating it yields CASSLDSPLTETQYF.

The chain employs TRBV9 and TRBJ1-4; D perhaps matches TRBD1 (5 bases). Germline CDR1 is SGDLS and CDR2 is YYNGEE. The CDR3 runs to 16 residues. Trimming removed 2 bases from V and 3 bases from J, with 14 bases in between. The CDR3 nucleotides are TGTGCCAGCAGCGTGCAGTGGGGGGATCCTAATGAAAAACTGTTTTTT. Translated, it gives CASSVQWGDPNEKLFF. Full variable domain (missing parts from reference TRBV9 and TRBJ1-4): DSGVTQTPKHLITATGQRVTLRCSPRSGDLSVYWYQQSLDQGLQFLIQYYNGEERAKGNILERFSAQQFPDLHSELNLSSLELGDSALYFCASSVQWGDPNEKLFFGSGTQLSVL.